The 2 T cell receptor beta chains below all came from one sample that was sequenced in a study of T cell responses to AZD1222 COVID-19 vaccine (dated by TCRdb to about 2021). In the paper's terms, the time point label means: about 28 days (+/-7) after the second vaccine dose. The library was prepared using the immunoSEQ multiplex PCR assay. This is the immuneACCESS table as TCRdb keeps it, with only in-frame sequences that have V and J called. A part of the clones is gone; compared with another copy, unresolved V genes explain less than half, and the rest is unexplained. The sample table holds 100,000 to 150,000 clones, of which around 90% were seen once. Approximately 1.1% of the sample lies in the top ten. Sequenced here: peripheral blood, sampled 28 days after the second AZD1222 dose. The receptors originated from an adult who received the AZD1222 COVID-19 vaccine.

This clone came up a few times. This chain uses TRBV15 with TRBJ2-5; the D is unclear. V was pared by 8 bases and J by 2 bases, with 18 bases between. In germline, CDR1 is LNHNV, CDR2 YYDKDF (reference sequence). The CDR3 sequence is 15 residues long. CDR3 bases: TGTGCCACCTACACGACAAGGGCTCCTCAAGAGACCCAGTACTTC. It encodes CATYTTRAPQETQYF. Full variable domain (outside the CDR3, taken from reference TRBV15 and TRBJ2-5): DAMVIQNPRYQVTQFGKPVTLSCSQTLNHNVMYWYQQKSSQAPKLLFHYYDKDFNNEADTPDNFQSRRPNTSFCFLDIRSPGLGDTAMYLCATYTTRAPQETQYFGPGTRLLVL.

The chain is built from TRBV2 and TRBJ1-1; no clear D. Between the trimmed V and J ends, which lost 6 bases and 0 bases, there was a span of 11 bases. CDR3 length: 14 residues. Germline loops: CDR1 SNHLY, CDR2 FYNNEI. The CDR3 DNA follows: TGTGCCAGCAGAGAACGGGTCTTGAACACTGAAGCTTTCTTT. Translation gives CASRERVLNTEAFF.